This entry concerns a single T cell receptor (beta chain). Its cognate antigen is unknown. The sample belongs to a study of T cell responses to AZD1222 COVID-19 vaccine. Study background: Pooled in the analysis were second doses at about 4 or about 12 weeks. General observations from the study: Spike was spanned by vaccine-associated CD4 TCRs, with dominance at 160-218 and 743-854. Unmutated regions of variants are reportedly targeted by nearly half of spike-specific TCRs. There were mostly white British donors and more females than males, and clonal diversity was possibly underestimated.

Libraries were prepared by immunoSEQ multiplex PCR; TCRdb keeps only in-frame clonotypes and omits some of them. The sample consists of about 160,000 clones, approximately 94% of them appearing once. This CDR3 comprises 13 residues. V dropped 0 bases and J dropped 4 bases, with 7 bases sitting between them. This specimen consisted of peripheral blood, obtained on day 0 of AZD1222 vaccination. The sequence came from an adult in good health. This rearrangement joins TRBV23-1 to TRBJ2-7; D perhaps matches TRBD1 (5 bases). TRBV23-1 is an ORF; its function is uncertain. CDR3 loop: CASSQSDNYEQYV. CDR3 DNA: TGCGCCAGCAGTCAATCGGACAATTACGAGCAGTACGTC.